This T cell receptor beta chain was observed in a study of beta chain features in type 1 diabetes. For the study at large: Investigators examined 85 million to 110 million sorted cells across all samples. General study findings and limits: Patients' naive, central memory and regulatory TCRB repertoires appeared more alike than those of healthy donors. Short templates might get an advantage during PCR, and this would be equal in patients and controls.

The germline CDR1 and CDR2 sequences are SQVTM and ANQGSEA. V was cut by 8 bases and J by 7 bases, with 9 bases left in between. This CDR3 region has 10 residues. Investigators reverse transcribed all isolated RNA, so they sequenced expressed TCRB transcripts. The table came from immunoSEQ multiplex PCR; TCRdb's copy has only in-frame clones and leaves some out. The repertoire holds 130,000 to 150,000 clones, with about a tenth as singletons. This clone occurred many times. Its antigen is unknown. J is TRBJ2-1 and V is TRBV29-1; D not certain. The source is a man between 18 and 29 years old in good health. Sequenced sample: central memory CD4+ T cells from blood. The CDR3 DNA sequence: TGCAGCTCCGCGGAAAATGAGCAGTTCTTC. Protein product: CSSAENEQFF.